The 9 T cell receptor beta chains reported below all come from one sample, sequenced in a study of cytomegalovirus exposure and HLA in healthy donors. A multiplex PCR was run with 60 Vbeta primers and 13 Jbeta primers. Clones were read by immunoSEQ multiplex PCR, and TCRdb kept only the in-frame ones, dropping some. The sample records around 64,000 clones, roughly 80% being singletons. Sequencing was done on a sample of PBMCs. The source is a woman aged 25-40 years in good health and CMV-seropositive.

This sequence joins TRBV7-8 and TRBJ2-2; D not certain. The germline V gene has CDR1 SGHVS and CDR2 FQNEAQ. The CDR3 is 14 residues long. V lost 1 base, J lost 1 base, and 4 bases lay in between. CDR3 nucleotides: TGTGCCAGCAGCTTAGAGCAGAACACCGGGGAGCTGTTTTTT. Translated: CASSLEQNTGELFF. The whole variable domain, filled in from reference TRBV7-8 and TRBJ2-2, reads GAGVSQSPRYKVAKRGQDVALRCDPISGHVSLFWYQQALGQGPEFLTYFQNEAQLDKSGLPSDRFFAERPEGSVSTLKIQRTQQEDSAVYLCASSLEQNTGELFFGEGSRLTVL.

This clone was detected a few times. This chain links TRBV7-2 with TRBJ2-7; D may be TRBD2 (6 bases). CDR1 SGHTA and CDR2 FQGNSA come from the germline V gene. V shed 5 bases and J shed 0 bases, with 14 bases lying between them. The CDR3 spans 15 residues. CDR3 coding DNA: TGTGCCAGCAGCGTAACCGGGACTGACTCCTACGAGCAGTACTTC. This gives the protein CASSVTGTDSYEQYF. The variable domain in full, with the rest retrieved from reference TRBV7-2 and TRBJ2-7, is GAGVSQSPSNKVTEKGKDVELRCDPISGHTALYWYRQSLGQGLEFLIYFQGNSAPDKSGLPSDRFSAERTGGSVSTLTIQRTQQEDSAVYLCASSVTGTDSYEQYFGPGTRLTVT.

The J gene is TRBJ2-7, the V gene TRBV30; 11 nucleotides match TRBD2. The germline V gene encodes CDR1 GTSNPN and CDR2 SVGIG (reference sequence). Unmatched junction bases numbered 10, after V lost 0 bases and J lost 3 bases. CDR3 length: 17 amino acids. The CDR3 sequence: CAWSVRGGLAVHYEQYF. The CDR3 bases are TGTGCCTGGAGTGTAAGAGGGGGACTAGCGGTTCACTACGAGCAGTACTTC.

This chain uses TRBV4-2 with TRBJ2-7; the D gene is possibly TRBD1 (5 bases). Between the trimmed V and J ends, which lost 1 base and 2 bases, there was a span of 9 bases. From germline, CDR1 is LGHNA and CDR2 YNFKEQ. The CDR3 length is 14 residues. The CDR3, as DNA: TGTGCCAGCAGCCAAGTGGGGCCCGCCTACGAGCAGTACTTC. Amino acids: CASSQVGPAYEQYF.

The V call is TRBV5-6, the J call TRBJ2-7, with TRBD2 as a possible D gene (6 bases). The CDR3 sequence is 15 residues long. With 1 base removed from V and 0 bases from J, the gap between germline ends came to 11 bases. Germline assignment: CDR1 SGHDT and CDR2 YYEEEE. The CDR3 reads CASSLWGVRSYEQYF. The DNA of the CDR3 is TGTGCCAGCAGCTTGTGGGGGGTCCGCTCCTACGAGCAGTACTTC.

V usage is TRBV15 and J usage is TRBJ2-5, with 7 bases aligning to TRBD2. From germline, CDR1 is LNHNV and CDR2 YYDKDF (reference sequence). J was trimmed by 5 bases and V by 4 bases; bases with no gene match: 4. CDR3 length: 13 residues. CDR3 in amino acids: CATSIGGEETQYF. The CDR3 DNA follows: TGTGCCACCAGCATTGGGGGGGAGGAGACCCAGTACTTC.

The sample holds a few counts of this clone. The rearrangement uses TRBV20-1 and TRBJ2-7; 7 positions agree with TRBD1. This CDR3 has 11 residues. V trimming: 5 bases; J trimming: 5 bases; junction bases outside the gene matches: 3. Germline V gene lookup returns CDR1 DFQATT and CDR2 SNEGSKA (reference sequence). Here the CDR3 reads CSARGGNEQYF. The CDR3 nucleotides are TGCAGTGCTCGAGGGGGCAACGAGCAGTACTTC.

This clone was counted once. V usage is TRBV5-4 and J usage is TRBJ2-2; D is perhaps TRBD2 (6 bases). The V gene lost 3 bases and the J gene lost 3 bases, with 12 bases spanning the gap. The CDR3 extends over 15 amino acids. From germline, CDR1 is SGHNT and CDR2 YYREEE (reference sequence). CDR3 protein: CASSSGVRDTGELFF. DNA of the CDR3: TGTGCCAGCAGCTCGGGAGTTCGGGACACCGGGGAGCTGTTTTTT. The entire variable domain, with the rest obtained from reference TRBV5-4 and TRBJ2-2, is as follows: ETGVTQSPTHLIKTRGQQVTLRCSSQSGHNTVSWYQQALGQGPQFIFQYYREEENGRGNFPPRFSGLQFPNYSSELNVNALELDDSALYLCASSSGVRDTGELFFGEGSRLTVL.

This chain uses TRBV28 with TRBJ2-1; unclear D gene. This CDR3 spans 14 amino acids. Trimming cost V 6 bases and J 0 bases, with 9 bases left between them. Germline-derived CDR1 and CDR2 are MDHEN and SYDVKM. CDR3 residues: CASSDFSSYNEQFF. In nucleotides, the CDR3 is TGTGCCAGCAGCGACTTTAGCTCCTACAATGAGCAGTTCTTC.